The rows below give T cell receptor beta chains drawn from one sample of a study of shared clonotypes between healthy human individuals. TCRdb's copy holds only in-frame clones and misses some; the assay was immunoSEQ multiplex PCR. Found here are about 1.1 million clones, about four fifths of them singletons; the top ten hold 0.6% to 0.75%. Sequenced material: memory CD4+ T cells from PBMCs. The receptors originated from a man aged 18 to 30 in good health. Some clones in this sample may be carry-over from other donors' samples. Each CDR3 is given with its conserved first and last residue. A D gene is named only where the DNA matches it firmly. Rows give clone size only sometimes, using once, few, many, or a class for an expanded clone.

v_gene	j_gene	d_gene	abundance	CDR3aa	CDR3nt
TRBV7-8	TRBJ2-3	TRBD2	.	CASSILAGGRTDTQYF	TGTGCCAGCAGCATATTAGCGGGAGGACGCACAGATACGCAGTATTTT
TRBV7-2	TRBJ2-2	.	.	CASSFPGAANTGELFF	TGTGCCAGCAGCTTTCCAGGGGCCGCGAACACCGGGGAGCTGTTTTTT
TRBV29-1	TRBJ1-2	.	.	CSVEPSGGRNYGYTF	TGCAGCGTTGAGCCGTCGGGGGGGCGTAACTATGGCTACACCTTC
TRBV6-5	TRBJ1-1	.	.	CASRYHRGGNTEAFF	TGTGCCAGTAGATACCACAGAGGGGGTAACACTGAAGCTTTCTTT
TRBV6-6	TRBJ2-1	TRBD1	few	CASRTGTGGNEQFF	TGTGCCAGCAGAACTGGGACAGGGGGCAATGAGCAGTTCTTC
TRBV15	TRBJ2-4	TRBD2	.	CATRGTRLYIQYF	TGTGCCACCCGGGGGACTAGATTATACATTCAGTACTTC
TRBV6-1	TRBJ1-5	.	.	CAINPPRANQPQHF	TGTGCCATCAACCCACCAAGGGCCAATCAGCCCCAGCATTTT
TRBV7-5	TRBJ2-3	.	.	CASSLSGGTDTQYF	TGTGCCAGCAGCTTATCAGGGGGCACAGATACGCAGTATTTT
TRBV6-5	TRBJ2-5	TRBD2	.	CASSTSPGLRYF	TGTGCCAGCAGTACATCACCGGGACTAAGGTACTTC
TRBV28	TRBJ2-1	TRBD2	.	CASSLFGLAGMNEQFF	TGTGCCAGCAGTTTATTCGGACTAGCGGGAATGAATGAGCAGTTCTTC
TRBV28	TRBJ2-4	.	once	CASSSRVAVAKNIQYF	TGTGCCAGCAGTTCTCGGGTAGCGGTAGCCAAAAACATTCAGTACTTC
TRBV7-9	TRBJ1-1	TRBD1	many	CATDRGQMNTEAFF	TGTGCCACCGACAGGGGGCAAATGAACACTGAAGCTTTCTTT
TRBV4-3	TRBJ1-1	.	.	CASSRLEGTEAFF	TGCGCCAGCAGCCGGCTTGAGGGGACTGAAGCTTTCTTT
TRBV5-4	TRBJ2-7	.	.	CASSLDREGEQYF	TGTGCCAGCAGCCTGGACAGGGAGGGCGAGCAGTACTTC
TRBV4-1	TRBJ2-7	.	.	CASSQWGVGGLEYF	TGCGCCAGCAGCCAATGGGGGGTCGGGGGCCTGGAGTACTTC
TRBV7-2	TRBJ2-1	TRBD2	.	CASSLASGTGNEQFF	TGTGCCAGCAGCTTAGCGAGCGGGACGGGAAATGAGCAGTTCTTC